These 9 T cell receptor beta chains share one sample of origin, sequenced in a study of breast tumors, draining lymph nodes, adjacent tissues. The lymph nodes were axillary draining lymph nodes from breast cancer patients. TCRdb recomputed calls from the multiplex PCR reads with MiXCR, one row per CDR3 protein. The repertoire has 80,000 to 130,000 distinct CDR3 sequences, roughly 20% of them found once; the top ten carry less than 1.5%. The source material was axillary lymph node tissue. These receptors all come from a female donor with breast cancer. Some clones in this sample may be carry-over from other donors' samples.

This clonotype was picked up many times. V is TRBV19 and J is TRBJ1-4; tentatively, D is TRBD1 (5 bases). Trimming took 2 bases from V and 3 from J, leaving 10 bases between them. CDR1 and CDR2 from the germline V gene are LNHDA and SQIVND (reference sequence). The CDR3 has 15 residues. CDR3 residues: CASSIQTGPNEKLFF. CDR3 in DNA: TGTGCCAGTAGTATACAAACAGGTCCTAATGAAAAACTGTTTTTT.

This chain's CDR3 is CASSAGLAVYNEQFF. The CDR3 DNA follows: TGTGCCAGCAGCGCCGGACTAGCGGTCTACAATGAGCAGTTCTTC. This sequence joins TRBV5-7 and TRBJ2-1, with 10 bases matching TRBD2. TRBV5-7 is flagged as an ORF with uncertain function. The length of the CDR3 is 15 residues. V lost 4 bases and J lost 3; bases outside the gene matches: 4.

V usage is TRBV30 and J usage is TRBJ1-1; 8 bases match TRBD1. The CDR3 sequence is 13 residues long. Unmatched junction bases numbered 3, after V lost 2 bases and J lost 4 bases. From germline, CDR1 is GTSNPN and CDR2 SVGIG (reference sequence). The DNA of the CDR3 is TGTGCCTGGAGTCCACAGGGGGTCACTGAAGCTTTCTTT. Encoded protein: CAWSPQGVTEAFF.

This clonotype was counted many times. The chain combines TRBV20-1 with TRBJ1-4; TRBD1 might be the D (6 bases). CDR1 and CDR2 (germline): DFQATT, SNEGSKA (reference sequence). The CDR3 spans 15 residues. The V and J ends lost 0 bases and 7 bases respectively, with 15 bases between them. DNA for the CDR3: TGCAGTGCTAGAGATCTCGCCAGGGGCATTGAAAAACTGTTTTTT. Its protein product is CSARDLARGIEKLFF.

Concerning this clonotype: Since the CDR3 does not end with the conserved phenylalanine or tryptophan, this likely comes from a read error. The gene calls are TRBV5-1 and TRBJ2-7; the match to TRBD2 covers 8 bases. The V gene's germline CDR1 is SGHRS and CDR2 YFSETQ. This CDR3 is 16 amino acids long. The CDR3 bases are TGCGCCAACAGCTTGTTTACTAGCGGAACCACCTACGAGCAGTACTCC. This gives the protein CANSLFTSGTTYEQYS.

This clonotype occurred once. A single base separates this from a much larger clone, so it may be a read error. The gene calls are TRBV6-6 and TRBJ2-1; a possible D gene is TRBD1 (5 bases). Germline V gene lookup returns CDR1 MNHNY and CDR2 SVGAGI (reference sequence). This CDR3 has 15 amino acids. The CDR3 sequence is CVSSDQGSSYNEQFF. The DNA for the CDR3 is TGTGTCAGCAGTGATCAGGGCAGCTCCTACAATGAGCAGTTCTTC.

The table lists this clonotype with many counts. V is TRBV5-8 and J is TRBJ1-6, with a weak D call TRBD1 (5 bases). Germline CDR1 reads SGHTS; CDR2 reads YDEGEE. V lost 1 base and J 6 bases, leaving 11 bases between the germline ends. This CDR3 region has 15 residues. CDR3 residues: CASSLKLGPNSPLHF. DNA for the CDR3: TGTGCCAGCAGCTTGAAACTGGGACCTAATTCACCCCTCCACTTT.

Comment on this clonotype: A much larger clone differs by one base, so this may be a read error. The chain carries TRBV12-3 or TRBV12-4 and TRBJ1-2; the D gene is possibly TRBD1 (5 bases). With 1 base removed from V and 7 bases from J, the gap between germline ends came to 7 bases. This CDR3 is built from 12 residues. The CDR3 sequence is CASSLGDCGYTF. In DNA form, the CDR3 reads TGTGCCAGCAGTTTAGGGGACTGTGGCTACACCTTC.

Many counts were recorded for this clonotype. The gene calls are TRBV20-1 and TRBJ2-3; 10 nucleotides align to TRBD2. This CDR3 is built from 14 residues. CDR1 and CDR2 (germline): DFQATT, SNEGSKA (reference sequence). In nucleotides, the CDR3 is TGCAGCCCGAAGATGACTAGCGGGCTCGGTACGCAGTATTTT. Translation gives CSPKMTSGLGTQYF.